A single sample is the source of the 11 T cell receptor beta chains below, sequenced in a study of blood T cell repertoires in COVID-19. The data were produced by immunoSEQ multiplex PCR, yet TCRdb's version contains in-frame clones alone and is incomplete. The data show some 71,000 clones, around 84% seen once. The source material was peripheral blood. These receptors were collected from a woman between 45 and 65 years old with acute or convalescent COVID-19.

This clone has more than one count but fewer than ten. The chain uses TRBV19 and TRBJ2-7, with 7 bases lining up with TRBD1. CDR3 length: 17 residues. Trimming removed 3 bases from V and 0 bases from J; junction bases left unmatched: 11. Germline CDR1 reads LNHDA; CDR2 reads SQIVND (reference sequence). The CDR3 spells CASSITHSGGPSYEQYF. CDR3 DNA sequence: TGTGCCAGTAGTATCACACATTCAGGGGGACCCTCCTACGAGCAGTACTTC. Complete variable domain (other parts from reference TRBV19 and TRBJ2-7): DGGITQSPKYLFRKEGQNVTLSCEQNLNHDAMYWYRQDPGQGLRLIYYSQIVNDFQKGDIAEGYSVSREKKESFPLTVTSAQKNPTAFYLCASSITHSGGPSYEQYFGPGTRLTVT.

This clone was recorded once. DNA for the CDR3: TGTGCCAGCAGCCAAGATTGGGGGGGAACCTATGGCTACACCTTC. This encodes CASSQDWGGTYGYTF. The rearrangement uses TRBV4-2 and TRBJ1-2; D possibly corresponds to TRBD1 (5 bases). Germline V gene sequence: CDR1 LGHNA, CDR2 YNFKEQ. V gave up 0 bases and J gave up 4 bases, with 12 bases separating them. There are 15 residues in the CDR3.

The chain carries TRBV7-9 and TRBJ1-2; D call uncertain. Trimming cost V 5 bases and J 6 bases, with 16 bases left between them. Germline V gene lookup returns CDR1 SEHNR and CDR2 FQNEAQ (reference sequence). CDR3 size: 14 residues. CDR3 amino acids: CASSPEKAPNGYTF. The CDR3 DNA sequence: TGTGCCAGCAGCCCGGAGAAGGCTCCTAATGGCTACACCTTC.

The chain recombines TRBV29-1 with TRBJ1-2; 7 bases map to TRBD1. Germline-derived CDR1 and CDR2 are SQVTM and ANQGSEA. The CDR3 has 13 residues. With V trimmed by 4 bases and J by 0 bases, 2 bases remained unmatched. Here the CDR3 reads CSVGQGTNYGYTF. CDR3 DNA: TGCAGCGTTGGACAGGGTACTAACTATGGCTACACCTTC.

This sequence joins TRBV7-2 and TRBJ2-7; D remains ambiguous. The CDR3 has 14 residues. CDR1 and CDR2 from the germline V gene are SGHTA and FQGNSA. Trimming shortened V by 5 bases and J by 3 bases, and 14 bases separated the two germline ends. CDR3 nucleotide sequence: TGTGCCAGCAGCCTTGAACTGGGCCGCTACGAGCAGTACTTC. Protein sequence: CASSLELGRYEQYF.

CDR3 bases: TGTGCCAGCAGCTTACAGGGGGCGTCCTACAATGAGCAGTTCTTC. This translates into CASSLQGASYNEQFF. The rearrangement uses TRBV11-3 and TRBJ2-1, with 8 bases that match TRBD1. This CDR3 comprises 15 residues. Germline V gene sequence: CDR1 SGHNT, CDR2 YENEEA. With 2 bases clipped from V and 1 base from J, the junction kept 1 base outside the gene matches.

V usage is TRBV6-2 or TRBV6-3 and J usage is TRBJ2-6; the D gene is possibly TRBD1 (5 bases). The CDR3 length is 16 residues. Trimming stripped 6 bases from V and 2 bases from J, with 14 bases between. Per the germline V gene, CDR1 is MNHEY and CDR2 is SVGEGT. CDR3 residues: CASSRQTVTGANVLTF. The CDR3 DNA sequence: TGTGCCAGCAGCCGCCAGACAGTTACTGGGGCCAACGTCCTGACTTTC.

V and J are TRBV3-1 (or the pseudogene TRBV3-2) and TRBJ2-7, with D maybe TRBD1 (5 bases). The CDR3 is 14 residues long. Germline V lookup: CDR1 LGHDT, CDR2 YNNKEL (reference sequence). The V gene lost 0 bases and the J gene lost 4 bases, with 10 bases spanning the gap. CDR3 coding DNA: TGTGCCAGCAGCCAAGACAGGGCTAGGTACGAGCAGTACTTC. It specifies CASSQDRARYEQYF.

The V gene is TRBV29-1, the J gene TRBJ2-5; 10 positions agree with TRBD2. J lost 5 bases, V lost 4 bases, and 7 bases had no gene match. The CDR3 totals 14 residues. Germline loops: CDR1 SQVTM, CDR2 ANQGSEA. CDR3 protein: CSVVEAGGRETQYF. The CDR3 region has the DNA TGCAGCGTTGTTGAAGCGGGAGGGAGGGAGACCCAGTACTTC.

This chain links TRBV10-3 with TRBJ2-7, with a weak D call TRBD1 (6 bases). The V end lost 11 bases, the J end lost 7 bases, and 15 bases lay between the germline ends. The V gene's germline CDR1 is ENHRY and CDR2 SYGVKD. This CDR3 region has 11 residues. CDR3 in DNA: TGTGCCGCGGCACTAGGGGGTGAGCAGTACTTC. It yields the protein CAAALGGEQYF.

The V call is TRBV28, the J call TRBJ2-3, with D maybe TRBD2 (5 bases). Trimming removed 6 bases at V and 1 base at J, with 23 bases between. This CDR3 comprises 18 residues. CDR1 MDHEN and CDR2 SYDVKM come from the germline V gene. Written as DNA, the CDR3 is TGTGCCAGCAGAAAACGGACTGGCAGGTCCCTGGGCACAGATACGCAGTATTTT. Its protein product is CASRKRTGRSLGTDTQYF.